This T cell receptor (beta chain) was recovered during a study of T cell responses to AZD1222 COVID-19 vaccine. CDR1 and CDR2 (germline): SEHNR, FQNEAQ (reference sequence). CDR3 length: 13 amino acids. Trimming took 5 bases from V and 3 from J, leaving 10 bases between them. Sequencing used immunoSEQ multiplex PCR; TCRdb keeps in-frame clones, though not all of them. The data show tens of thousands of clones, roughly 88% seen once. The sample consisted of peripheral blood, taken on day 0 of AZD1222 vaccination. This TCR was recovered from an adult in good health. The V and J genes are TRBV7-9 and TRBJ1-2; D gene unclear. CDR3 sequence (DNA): TGTGCCAGCAGCAAGACTGGCGACTATGGCTACACCTTC. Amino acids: CASSKTGDYGYTF.